The 6 T cell receptor beta chains presented below share a single source sample, sequenced in a study of blood T cells in healthy people across ages. A sample-barcoded 5' primer and a J-beta primer mix were used in a second PCR of roughly 6 to 11 cycles. Each CDR3 protein is one row after TCRdb ran MiXCR on the 5' RACE reads. The sample comprises about 780,000 distinct CDR3 sequences, 35% to 60% of which are singletons, and around a sixth rests with the top ten. The sequencing input was blood. The receptor source for this set is a man older than 75 in good health.

This clonotype was observed many times. V gene TRBV29-1 combines with J gene TRBJ2-5; D is ambiguous. The germline gives CDR1 SQVTM, CDR2 ANQGSEA. The CDR3 extends over 13 amino acids. Trimming stripped 7 bases from V and 0 bases from J, with 12 bases between. The CDR3 here is CSAQGSYQETQYF. The CDR3 bases are TGCAGCGCGCAAGGGTCGTACCAAGAGACCCAGTACTTC.

The chain carries TRBV7-9 and TRBJ2-7; TRBD2 aligns across 16 bases. Germline CDR1 SEHNR, CDR2 FQNEAQ (reference sequence). This CDR3 has 16 amino acids. With 5 bases clipped from V and 7 bases from J, the junction kept 8 bases outside the gene matches. The CDR3 nucleotides are TGTGCCAGCAGCCCGGGACTAGCGGGGGGGCTGTGGGAGCAGTACTTC. As protein: CASSPGLAGGLWEQYF.

The rearrangement links TRBV19 to TRBJ2-3; no firm D call. The CDR3 contains 12 residues. V was trimmed by 3 bases and J by 2 bases, leaving 3 bases between them. CDR1 is LNHDA, CDR2 SQIVND, per germline (reference sequence). This CDR3 is CASSMVTDTQYF. The CDR3 DNA follows: TGTGCCAGTAGTATGGTCACAGATACGCAGTATTTT.

In this sample, this clonotype turned up a few times. This chain links TRBV7-9 with TRBJ1-2, with 9 nucleotides matching TRBD1. The CDR3 has 13 amino acids. With 5 bases clipped from V and 7 bases from J, the junction kept 5 bases outside the gene matches. Per germline, CDR1 SEHNR and CDR2 FQNEAQ (reference sequence). As DNA, the CDR3 is TGTGCCAGCAGCCCGGGACAGGGAACTGGCTACACCTTC. This encodes CASSPGQGTGYTF.

V is TRBV12-3 or TRBV12-4 and J is TRBJ2-1, with 7 bases that match TRBD2. The CDR3 contains 17 residues. Trimming took 8 bases from V and 3 from J; bases not matched to a gene: 16. CDR3 region: CASCSLTASGGYNEQFF. CDR3 bases: TGTGCCAGCTGCTCCTTAACGGCTAGCGGTGGCTACAATGAGCAGTTCTTC.

The gene calls are TRBV15 and TRBJ2-4; TRBD1 matches 7 bases. With the DNA end fitting TRBJ2-7 better, the J assignment may be wrong. Looked up from germline, CDR1 is LNHNV and CDR2 is YYDKDF (reference sequence). This CDR3 region has 14 residues. CDR3 coding DNA: TGTGCCACCAGCAGAGCGGGACAGAATTACGAGCAGTACTTC. Protein product: CATSRAGQNYEQYF.